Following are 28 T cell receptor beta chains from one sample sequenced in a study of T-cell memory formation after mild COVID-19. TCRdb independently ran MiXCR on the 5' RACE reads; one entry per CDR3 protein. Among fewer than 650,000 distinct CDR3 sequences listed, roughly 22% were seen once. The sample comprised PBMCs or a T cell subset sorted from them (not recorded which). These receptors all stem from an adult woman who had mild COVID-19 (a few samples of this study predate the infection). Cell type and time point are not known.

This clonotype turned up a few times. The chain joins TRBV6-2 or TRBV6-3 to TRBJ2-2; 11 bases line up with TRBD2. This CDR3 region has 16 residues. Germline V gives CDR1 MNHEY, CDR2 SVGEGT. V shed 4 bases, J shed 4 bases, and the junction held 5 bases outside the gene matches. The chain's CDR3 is CASSSLAGVFTGELFF. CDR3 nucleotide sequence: TGTGCCAGCAGTTCACTAGCGGGAGTCTTCACCGGGGAGCTGTTTTTT.

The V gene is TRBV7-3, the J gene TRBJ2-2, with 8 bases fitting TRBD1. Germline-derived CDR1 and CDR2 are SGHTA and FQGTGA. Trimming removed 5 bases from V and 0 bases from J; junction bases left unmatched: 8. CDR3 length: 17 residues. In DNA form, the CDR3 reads TGTGCCAGCAGCGCGACAGGGGTTGGCTCGAACACCGGGGAGCTGTTTTTT. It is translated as CASSATGVGSNTGELFF.

CDR3 sequence reads: CASSNGTGRYNEQFF. Written as DNA, the CDR3 is TGCGCCAGCAGCAACGGGACAGGGCGATACAATGAGCAGTTCTTC. The chain employs TRBV5-1 and TRBJ2-1; 9 bases are a match to TRBD1. The CDR3 loop spans 15 amino acids. V gave up 4 bases and J gave up 4 bases; unmatched junction bases: 6. Germline V gene lookup returns CDR1 SGHRS and CDR2 YFSETQ.

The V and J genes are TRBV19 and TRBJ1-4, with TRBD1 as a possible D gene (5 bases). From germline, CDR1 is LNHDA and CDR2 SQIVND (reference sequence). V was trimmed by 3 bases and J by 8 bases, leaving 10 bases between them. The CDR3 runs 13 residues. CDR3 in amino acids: CASSMDEGEKLFF. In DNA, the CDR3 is TGTGCCAGTAGTATGGACGAGGGGGAAAAACTGTTTTTT.

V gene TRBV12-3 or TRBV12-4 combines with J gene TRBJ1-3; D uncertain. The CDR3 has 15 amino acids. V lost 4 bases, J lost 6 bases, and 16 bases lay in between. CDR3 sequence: CASSSPRTVVNTIYF. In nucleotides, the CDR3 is TGTGCCAGCAGTTCCCCCCGGACCGTCGTAAACACCATATATTTT.

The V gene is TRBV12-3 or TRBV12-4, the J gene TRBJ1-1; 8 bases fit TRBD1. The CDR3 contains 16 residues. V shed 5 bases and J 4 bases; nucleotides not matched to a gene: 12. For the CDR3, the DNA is TGTGCCAGCAGTATTAGGACAGGGCGCGGGAGCACTGAAGCTTTCTTT. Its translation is CASSIRTGRGSTEAFF.

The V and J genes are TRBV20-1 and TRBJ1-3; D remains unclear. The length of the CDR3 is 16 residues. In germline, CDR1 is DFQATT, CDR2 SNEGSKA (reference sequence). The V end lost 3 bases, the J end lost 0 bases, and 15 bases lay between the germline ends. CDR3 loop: CSARVGRDLSGNTIYF. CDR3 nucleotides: TGCAGTGCTAGGGTAGGCCGAGACCTCTCTGGAAACACCATATATTTT.

CDR3 residues: CASSRTGGGETQYF. In nucleotides, the CDR3 is TGTGCCAGCAGCCGTACAGGGGGCGGGGAGACCCAGTACTTC. The chain is built from TRBV7-9 and TRBJ2-5, with 9 positions matching TRBD1. The CDR3 length is 14 residues. Germline CDR1 SEHNR, CDR2 FQNEAQ (reference sequence). The V segment lost 5 bases and the J segment 5 bases; nucleotides outside the gene matches: 6.

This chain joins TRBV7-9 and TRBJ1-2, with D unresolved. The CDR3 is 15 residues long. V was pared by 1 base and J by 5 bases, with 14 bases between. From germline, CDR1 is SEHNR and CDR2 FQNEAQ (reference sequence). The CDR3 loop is CASSLGPALRYGYTF. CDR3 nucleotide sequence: TGTGCCAGCAGCTTAGGCCCCGCATTACGGTATGGCTACACCTTC.

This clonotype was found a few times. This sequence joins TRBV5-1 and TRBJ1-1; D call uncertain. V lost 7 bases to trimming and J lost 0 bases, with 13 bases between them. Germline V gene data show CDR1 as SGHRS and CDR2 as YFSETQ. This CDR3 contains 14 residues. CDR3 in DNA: TGCGCCAGCCAGATTTCGACTCTGAACACTGAAGCTTTCTTT. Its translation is CASQISTLNTEAFF. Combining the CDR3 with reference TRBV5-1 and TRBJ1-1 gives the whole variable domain KAGVTQTPRYLIKTRGQQVTLSCSPISGHRSVSWYQQTPGQGLQFLFEYFSETQRNKGNFPGRFSGRQFSNSRSEMNVSTLELGDSALYLCASQISTLNTEAFFGQGTRLTVV.

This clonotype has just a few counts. CDR3 sequence: CATSSSGSPYEQYF. The CDR3 DNA follows: TGTGCCACCAGCAGTTCAGGATCCCCCTACGAGCAGTACTTC. The V gene is TRBV15, the J gene TRBJ2-7; D is undetermined. CDR3 size: 14 residues. Trimming cost V 3 bases and J 2 bases, with 11 bases left between them. Per germline, CDR1 LNHNV and CDR2 YYDKDF (reference sequence).

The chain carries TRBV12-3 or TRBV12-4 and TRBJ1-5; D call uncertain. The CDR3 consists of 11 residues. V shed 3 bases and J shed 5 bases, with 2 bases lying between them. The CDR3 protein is CASSFHQPQHF. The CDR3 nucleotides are TGTGCCAGCAGTTTCCATCAGCCCCAGCATTTT.

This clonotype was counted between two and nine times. The CDR3 reads CASSKGQGHGYTF. CDR3 nucleotides: TGCGCCAGCAGCAAGGGACAGGGTCATGGCTACACCTTC. The V and J genes are TRBV5-1 and TRBJ1-2; 9 nucleotides line up with TRBD1. The V gene's germline CDR1 is SGHRS and CDR2 YFSETQ. The CDR3 sequence is 13 residues long. V lost 4 bases and J lost 6; bases outside the gene matches: 4.

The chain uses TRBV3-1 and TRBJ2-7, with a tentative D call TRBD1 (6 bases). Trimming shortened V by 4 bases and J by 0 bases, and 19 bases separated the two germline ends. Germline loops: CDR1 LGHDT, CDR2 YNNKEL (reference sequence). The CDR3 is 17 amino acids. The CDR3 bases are TGTGCCAGCAGCCGTAAAACGTTAGGGGGTAGCTCCTACGAGCAGTACTTC. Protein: CASSRKTLGGSSYEQYF.

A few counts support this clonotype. The CDR3 protein is CASSFGTSGGLYNEQFF. The CDR3 DNA is TGCGCCAGCAGCTTCGGGACTAGCGGGGGCCTATACAATGAGCAGTTCTTC. The chain has TRBV5-1 and TRBJ2-1, with 14 bases that match TRBD2. Germline-derived CDR1 and CDR2 are SGHRS and YFSETQ. This CDR3 contains 17 residues. The V and J ends lost 2 bases and 4 bases, in that order; junction bases with no gene match: 5.

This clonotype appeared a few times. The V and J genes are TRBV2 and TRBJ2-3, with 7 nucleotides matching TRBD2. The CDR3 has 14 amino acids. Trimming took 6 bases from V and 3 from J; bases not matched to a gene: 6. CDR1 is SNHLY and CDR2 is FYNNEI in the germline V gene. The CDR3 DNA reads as TGTGCCAGCAGGGCCTGGGGGGGAACAGATACGCAGTATTTT. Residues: CASRAWGGTDTQYF.

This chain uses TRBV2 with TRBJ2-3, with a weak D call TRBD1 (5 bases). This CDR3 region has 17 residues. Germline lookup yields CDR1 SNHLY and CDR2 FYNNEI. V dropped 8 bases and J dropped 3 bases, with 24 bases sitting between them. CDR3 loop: CASRGAAVSFGTDTQYF. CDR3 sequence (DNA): TGTGCCAGCCGTGGGGCCGCGGTGAGCTTCGGGACAGATACGCAGTATTTT.

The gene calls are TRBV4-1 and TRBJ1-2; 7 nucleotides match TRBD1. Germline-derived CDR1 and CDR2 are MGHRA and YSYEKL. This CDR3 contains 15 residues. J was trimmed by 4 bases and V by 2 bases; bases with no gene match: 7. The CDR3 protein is CASSQNRGSGYGYTF. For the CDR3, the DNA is TGCGCCAGCAGCCAAAACAGGGGATCGGGCTATGGCTACACCTTC.

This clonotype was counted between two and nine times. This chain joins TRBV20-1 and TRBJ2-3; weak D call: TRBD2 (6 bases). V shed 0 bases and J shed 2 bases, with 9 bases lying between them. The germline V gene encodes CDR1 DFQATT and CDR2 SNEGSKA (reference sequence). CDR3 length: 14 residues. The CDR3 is CSARDAGYTDTQYF. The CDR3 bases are TGCAGTGCTAGAGATGCGGGGTACACAGATACGCAGTATTTT.

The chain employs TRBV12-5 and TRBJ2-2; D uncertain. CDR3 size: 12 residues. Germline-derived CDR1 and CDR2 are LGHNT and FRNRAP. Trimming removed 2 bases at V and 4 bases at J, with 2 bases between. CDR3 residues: CASGLRTGELFF. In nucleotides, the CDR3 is TGTGCTAGTGGTTTGCGCACCGGGGAGCTGTTTTTT.

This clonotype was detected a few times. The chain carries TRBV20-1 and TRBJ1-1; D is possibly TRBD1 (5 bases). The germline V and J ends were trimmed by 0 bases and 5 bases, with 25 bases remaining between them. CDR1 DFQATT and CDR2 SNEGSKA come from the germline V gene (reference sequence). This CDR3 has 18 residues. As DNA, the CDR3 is TGCAGTGCTAGAGAGGGCCCTGAAAACAGGCGGCCGGGAACTGAAGCTTTCTTT. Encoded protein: CSAREGPENRRPGTEAFF.

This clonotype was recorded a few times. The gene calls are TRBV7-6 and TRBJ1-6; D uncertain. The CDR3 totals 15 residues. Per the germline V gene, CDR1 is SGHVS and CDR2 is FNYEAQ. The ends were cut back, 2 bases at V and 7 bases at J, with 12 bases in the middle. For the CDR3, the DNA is TGTGCCAGCAGCTTAAGCGACTCCTTGAATTCACCCCTCCACTTT. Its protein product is CASSLSDSLNSPLHF.

CDR3: CASSQEGKEAYEQYF. CDR3 sequence (DNA): TGCGCCAGCAGCCAAGAAGGAAAGGAGGCCTACGAGCAGTACTTC. The chain couples TRBV4-3 to TRBJ2-7; possible D gene TRBD2, 5 bases. Germline CDR1 is LGHNA and CDR2 is YSLEER. Trimming pared 0 bases from V and 2 bases from J, leaving 11 bases between. This CDR3 is 15 amino acids long.

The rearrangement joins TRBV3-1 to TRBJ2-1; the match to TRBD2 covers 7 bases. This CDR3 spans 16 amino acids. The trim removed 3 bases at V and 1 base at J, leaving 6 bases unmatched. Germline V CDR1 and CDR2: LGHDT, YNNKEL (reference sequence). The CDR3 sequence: CASSQETSPSYNEQFF. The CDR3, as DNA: TGTGCCAGCAGCCAGGAGACTAGCCCATCCTACAATGAGCAGTTCTTC.

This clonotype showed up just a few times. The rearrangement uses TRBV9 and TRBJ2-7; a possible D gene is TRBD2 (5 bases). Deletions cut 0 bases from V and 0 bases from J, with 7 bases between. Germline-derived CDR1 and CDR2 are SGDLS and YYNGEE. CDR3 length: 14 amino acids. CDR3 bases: TGTGCCAGCAGCGTAGGGAGGAGCTCCTACGAGCAGTACTTC. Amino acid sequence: CASSVGRSSYEQYF.

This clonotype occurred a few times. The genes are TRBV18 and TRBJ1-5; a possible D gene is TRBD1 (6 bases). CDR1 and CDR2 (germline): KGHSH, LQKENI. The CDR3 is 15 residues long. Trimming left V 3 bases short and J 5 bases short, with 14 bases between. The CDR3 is CASSPVTGRYQPQHF. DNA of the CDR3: TGTGCCAGCTCACCGGTCACAGGGCGTTATCAGCCCCAGCATTTT.

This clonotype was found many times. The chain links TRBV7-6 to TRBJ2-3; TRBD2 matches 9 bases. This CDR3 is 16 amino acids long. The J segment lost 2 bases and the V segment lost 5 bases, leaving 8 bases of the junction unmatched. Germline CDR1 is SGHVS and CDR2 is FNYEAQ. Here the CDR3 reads CASSLGASGITDTQYF. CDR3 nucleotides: TGTGCCAGCAGCCTCGGGGCTAGCGGGATCACAGATACGCAGTATTTT.

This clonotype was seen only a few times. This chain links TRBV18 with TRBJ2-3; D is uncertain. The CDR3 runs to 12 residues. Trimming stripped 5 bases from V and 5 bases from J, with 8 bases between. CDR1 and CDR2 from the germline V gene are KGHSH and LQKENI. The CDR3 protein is CASSEDEDTQYF. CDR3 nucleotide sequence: TGTGCCAGCTCAGAAGATGAAGATACGCAGTATTTT.